The 14 T cell receptor beta chains in this list originate from one sample, sequenced in a study of tumor-infiltrating lymphocytes in primary liver carcinoma. Constant-region priming of approximately 0.55 ug total RNA yielded TCR beta cDNA. Generation of the TCR beta libraries relied on three nested multiplex PCR rounds using slightly modified ARM-PCR. It was with TRBV1-TRBV30 forward primers and a C-beta reverse primer that the first two PCR rounds were run, at roughly 9 cycles each. TCRdb used MiXCR to reprocess the multiplex PCR reads, holding one entry per CDR3 protein. The sample lists roughly 57,000 distinct CDR3 sequences, just over 70% seen once, with roughly three fifths in the top ten. Without any cell sorting, roughly 18-30 mg of bulk tissue yielded co-extracted RNA and DNA. Sequenced sample: liver tumor tissue from sampling region 2. Stated subset: tumor region T2, inferior pole. These receptors came from a man aged 40-50 years with primary liver carcinoma and hepatitis B virus infection.

This clonotype showed up many times. This chain joins TRBV7-8 and TRBJ2-1; the match to TRBD2 covers 9 bases. Germline assignment: CDR1 SGHVS and CDR2 FQNEAQ. The V gene end was trimmed by 3 bases and the J gene end by 6 bases; junction bases not matched to a gene: 12. The CDR3 is 17 amino acids. The CDR3 sequence is CASSLLGGSGRTNEQFF. In DNA form, the CDR3 reads TGTGCCAGCAGCTTGTTAGGGGGTAGCGGGAGAACCAATGAGCAGTTCTTC.

As concerns this clonotype: At one of its ends the junction is not consistent with the germline gene, which may arise from a read error. The V gene is TRBV12-3 or TRBV12-4, the J gene TRBJ2-2, with 12 bases matching TRBD2. The CDR3 runs 18 residues. The CDR3 region is CASNLSGTSGLNTGELFF. CDR3 in DNA: TGTGCCAGCAATTTATCCGGGACTAGCGGGTTGAACACCGGGGAACTGTTTTTT.

V and J are TRBV11-1 and TRBJ2-7; no firm D call. The V end was cut by 0 bases, the J end by 3 bases, with 9 bases between. Germline values: CDR1 SGHAT, CDR2 FQDESV (reference sequence). The CDR3 covers 14 residues. The CDR3 sequence is CASSLADERYEQYF. CDR3 in DNA: TGTGCCAGCAGCTTAGCGGACGAACGCTACGAGCAGTACTTC.

As for this clonotype: At one end, the junction sequence differs from germline, possibly due to a read error. The V call is TRBV10-2, the J call TRBJ2-3, with no clear D. Germline V lookup: CDR1 WSHSY, CDR2 SAAADI. The CDR3 has 15 residues. The CDR3 region has the DNA TGCGCCAGCAGTGAGGTGGGGATTAGCATAGATACGCAGTATTTT. It yields the protein CASSEVGISIDTQYF.

The rearrangement joins TRBV4-1 to TRBJ1-3; D unclear. The CDR3 has 16 amino acids. Germline loops: CDR1 MGHRA, CDR2 YSYEKL. CDR3 DNA sequence: TGCATCAGCAGCCAGAGTAACGGATTGTATGGGAACACCATATATTTT. It yields the protein CISSQSNGLYGNTIYF.

In this sample, this clonotype turned up many times. The chain carries TRBV14 and TRBJ1-1; D is unresolved. Germline V gene sequence: CDR1 SGHDN, CDR2 FVKESK. The CDR3 sequence is 14 residues long. Trimming took off 1 base at V and 3 bases at J, with 9 bases between the two ends. The CDR3 spells CASSQVARDTEAFF. The DNA of the CDR3 is TGTGCCAGCAGCCAAGTTGCCCGGGACACTGAAGCTTTCTTT.

A note on this clonotype: The CDR3 does not end in the conserved phenylalanine or tryptophan, so this is likely a read error. V gene TRBV12-3 or TRBV12-4 combines with J gene TRBJ1-6; D uncertain. The CDR3 totals 13 residues. The CDR3 DNA sequence: TGTGCCAGTAGTTTAGGATCGGGTTCACCCCTCCACATT. Protein product: CASSLGSGSPLHI.

The gene calls are TRBV11-2 and TRBJ2-6; TRBD1 matches 7 bases. V gave up 4 bases and J gave up 2 bases; unmatched junction bases: 17. CDR1 is SGHAT, CDR2 FQNNGV, per germline. The length of the CDR3 is 20 residues. Written as DNA, the CDR3 is TGTGCCAGCAGCTCGGCTCTTGGACAGGAATTCGGGACTGGGGCCAACGTCCTGACTTTC. Its protein is CASSSALGQEFGTGANVLTF. Complete variable domain (other parts from reference TRBV11-2 and TRBJ2-6): EAGVAQSPRYKIIEKRQSVAFWCNPISGHATLYWYQQILGQGPKLLIQFQNNGVVDDSQLPKDRFSAERLKGVDSTLKIQPAKLEDSAVYLCASSSALGQEFGTGANVLTFGAGSRLTVL.

In its sample, this clonotype was seen a few times. This CDR3 reads CASSPSRQGIAFF. The CDR3 DNA is TGTGCCAGCTCACCATCACGACAGGGAATTGCTTTCTTT. The chain combines TRBV18 with TRBJ1-1; 7 bases match TRBD1. CDR3 length: 13 amino acids. Germline V CDR1 and CDR2: KGHSH, LQKENI. Germline trimming cut 2 bases from V and 11 bases from J; bases unmatched to any gene: 8.

This clonotype has just a few counts. At one of its ends the junction is not consistent with the germline gene, which may arise from a read error. V is TRBV4-1 and J is TRBJ2-3; 7 bases are a match to TRBD2. This CDR3 is 18 amino acids long. Looked up from germline, CDR1 is MGHRA and CDR2 is YSYEKL. The CDR3 DNA sequence: TGCACCAGCAGCCAGACCATTGCTCTAGCGGTAGTCACCGATACGCAGTATTTT. Protein sequence: CTSSQTIALAVVTDTQYF.

Of note for this clonotype: One junction end does not reproduce the germline sequence, and a read error may be involved. CDR3 nucleotide sequence: TGTGCCATCAGGGAGCGTGACTACACCGGGGAGCCGTTTTTT. It specifies CAIRERDYTGEPFF. The rearrangement joins TRBV10-3 to TRBJ2-2; maybe TRBD2 (5 bases). CDR1 ENHRY and CDR2 SYGVKD come from the germline V gene. The CDR3 extends over 14 amino acids.

CDR3 residues: CASSLGTGWNSPLHF. For the CDR3, the DNA is TGTGCCAGCAGCCTGGGGACAGGGTGGAATTCACCCCTCCACTTT. The chain has TRBV6-6 and TRBJ1-6; 9 bases match TRBD1. This CDR3 spans 15 amino acids. Unmatched junction bases numbered 7, after V lost 6 bases and J lost 7 bases. Germline V gene sequence: CDR1 MNHNY, CDR2 SVGAGI (reference sequence).

On this clonotype: The junction differs from germline at one of its ends, possibly a read error. The rearrangement joins TRBV29-1 to TRBJ2-2; no clear D. The germline gives CDR1 SQVTM, CDR2 ANQGSEA. This CDR3 is built from 15 residues. CDR3 nucleotides: TGCAGCTTTGAATTTGCAGACAAAAGGACCGGGGAGCTGTTTTTT. Encoded protein: CSFEFADKRTGELFF.

As regards this clonotype: Mismatch with germline at one junction end may stem from a read error. The chain joins TRBV6-5 to TRBJ2-7, with 8 bases that match TRBD2. Germline assignment: CDR1 MNHEY and CDR2 SVGAGI. The CDR3 spans 16 residues. CDR3 nucleotide sequence: TGTGCCAGCAATCTCTTTAGCGGGAACTTAGCCTACGAACAGTACTTC. Protein sequence: CASNLFSGNLAYEQYF.